This TCR beta chain was observed in a study of blood T cells in healthy people across ages. A few counts support this clonotype. Its ends do not fully match the called genes, so a read error is possible. A second PCR of 7 to 11 cycles used a sample-barcoded 5' primer and a J-beta primer mix. TCRdb re-called the 5' RACE reads with MiXCR, one entry per CDR3 protein. The sample contains around 500,000 distinct CDR3 sequences, roughly a quarter of which appear only once. Healthy Russian Caucasian donors spanned ages 6 to 90 years. No fewer than 6 million PBMCs went into each sample. The germline CDR1 and CDR2 sequences are LGHNA and YSLEER. The CDR3 runs to 16 residues. This sample was also put to use in a study of T cells of mothers and their children.

Material: blood. This TCR was sampled from a boy between 2 and 10 years old in good health. V usage is TRBV4-3 and J usage is TRBJ1-1; possible D gene TRBD1, 5 bases. The chain's CDR3 is CASSQEVGREDTEVFF. The CDR3 DNA sequence: TGCGCCAGCAGCCAAGAAGTCGGCAGGGAGGACACTGAAGTTTTCTTT.